This is a list of T cell receptor beta chains from one sample in a study of shared clonotypes between healthy human individuals. Clones were sequenced by immunoSEQ multiplex PCR, and TCRdb holds only the in-frame ones, with some missing. The sample yields approximately 600,000 clones, approximately 95% seen once. The specimen was naive CD8+ T cells sorted from blood. All receptors come from a woman in her 30s in good health. Both conserved end residues are part of each CDR3. A D gene is named only where the DNA matches it firmly. Clone size is shown for a subset of rows, as once, few, many or a class of expanded clone.

J gene: TRBJ2-1; V gene: TRBV7-9; clone size: once; D gene: TRBD2; CDR3 protein: CASSTSGRESYNEQFF; CDR3 DNA: TGTGCCAGCAGCACTAGCGGGAGAGAGTCCTACAATGAGCAGTTCTTC
J gene: TRBJ2-7; V gene: TRBV11-2; clone size: few; D gene: .; CDR3 protein: CASSLGVHEQYF; CDR3 DNA: TGTGCCAGCAGCTTAGGGGTTCACGAGCAGTACTTC
J gene: TRBJ2-7; V gene: TRBV7-9; clone size: .; D gene: .; CDR3 protein: CASSGTRDPGYEQYF; CDR3 DNA: TGTGCCAGCAGCGGGACCCGGGACCCCGGATACGAGCAGTACTTC
J gene: TRBJ2-7; V gene: TRBV27; clone size: .; D gene: .; CDR3 protein: CASSHRVTSYEQYF; CDR3 DNA: TGTGCCAGCAGCCACAGAGTGACCTCCTACGAGCAGTACTTC
J gene: TRBJ1-4; V gene: TRBV7-9; clone size: .; D gene: .; CDR3 protein: CASSSSVRREKLFF; CDR3 DNA: TGTGCCAGCAGCTCCAGCGTACGTAGGGAAAAACTGTTTTTT
J gene: TRBJ2-7; V gene: TRBV2; clone size: .; D gene: .; CDR3 protein: CASSELPGPAEQYF; CDR3 DNA: TGTGCCAGCAGTGAACTACCGGGACCCGCCGAGCAGTACTTC
J gene: TRBJ2-1; V gene: TRBV7-9; clone size: .; D gene: TRBD2; CDR3 protein: CASSLAGGSMGEQFF; CDR3 DNA: TGTGCCAGCAGCTTGGCGGGAGGGTCTATGGGTGAGCAGTTCTTC
J gene: TRBJ2-5; V gene: TRBV27; clone size: .; D gene: .; CDR3 protein: CASTTTGSQETQYF; CDR3 DNA: TGTGCCAGCACAACTACAGGATCCCAAGAGACCCAGTACTTC
J gene: TRBJ1-1; V gene: TRBV19; clone size: .; D gene: .; CDR3 protein: CASSIPSRPAGAFF; CDR3 DNA: TGTGCCAGTAGTATACCGTCAAGGCCGGCGGGGGCTTTCTTT
J gene: TRBJ2-7; V gene: TRBV27; clone size: .; D gene: TRBD2; CDR3 protein: CASSTGLAGEQYF; CDR3 DNA: TGTGCCAGCAGTACGGGACTAGCGGGCGAGCAGTACTTC
J gene: TRBJ2-1; V gene: TRBV28; clone size: .; D gene: .; CDR3 protein: CASSFWAGEYNEQFF; CDR3 DNA: TGTGCCAGCAGTTTTTGGGCAGGAGAATACAATGAGCAGTTCTTC
J gene: TRBJ2-7; V gene: TRBV2; clone size: few; D gene: TRBD2; CDR3 protein: CASKGTSGTYEQYF; CDR3 DNA: TGTGCCAGCAAAGGGACTAGCGGGACGTACGAGCAGTACTTC
J gene: TRBJ1-2; V gene: TRBV5-6; clone size: .; D gene: .; CDR3 protein: CASSLKTASNYGYTF; CDR3 DNA: TGTGCCAGCAGCTTGAAGACGGCATCTAACTATGGCTACACCTTC
J gene: TRBJ1-5; V gene: TRBV7-9; clone size: .; D gene: .; CDR3 protein: CASSLASMAQHF; CDR3 DNA: TGTGCCAGCAGCTTAGCGAGCATGGCCCAGCATTTT
J gene: TRBJ2-2; V gene: TRBV2; clone size: .; D gene: .; CDR3 protein: CASRPAAENTGELFF; CDR3 DNA: TGTGCCAGCAGACCGGCGGCGGAAAACACCGGGGAGCTGTTTTTT
J gene: TRBJ2-7; V gene: TRBV27; clone size: .; D gene: .; CDR3 protein: CASSFNGAYEQYF; CDR3 DNA: TGTGCCAGCAGTTTCAACGGTGCCTACGAGCAGTACTTC
J gene: TRBJ2-1; V gene: TRBV19; clone size: .; D gene: .; CDR3 protein: CASSIVQSSYNEQFF; CDR3 DNA: TGTGCCAGTAGTATAGTTCAGAGCTCCTACAATGAGCAGTTCTTC
J gene: TRBJ2-7; V gene: TRBV27; clone size: .; D gene: .; CDR3 protein: CASSVGTPEVDEQYF; CDR3 DNA: TGTGCCAGCAGTGTCGGGACTCCCGAGGTTGACGAGCAGTACTTC
J gene: TRBJ2-5; V gene: TRBV4-1; clone size: .; D gene: .; CDR3 protein: CASSGREHEGETQYF; CDR3 DNA: TGCGCCAGCAGCGGCCGGGAGCATGAGGGAGAGACCCAGTACTTC
J gene: TRBJ1-4; V gene: TRBV27; clone size: .; D gene: .; CDR3 protein: CASSLRGISTNEKLFF; CDR3 DNA: TGTGCCAGCAGTCTGAGAGGGATCTCAACTAATGAAAAACTGTTTTTT
J gene: TRBJ2-7; V gene: TRBV4-1; clone size: .; D gene: TRBD2; CDR3 protein: CASSLRAGVHEQYF; CDR3 DNA: TGCGCCAGCAGCCTTCGAGCGGGAGTTCACGAGCAGTACTTC
J gene: TRBJ2-7; V gene: TRBV30; clone size: once; D gene: TRBD2; CDR3 protein: CACKTSAYEQYF; CDR3 DNA: TGTGCCTGTAAGACTAGCGCCTACGAGCAGTACTTC
J gene: TRBJ2-7; V gene: TRBV9; clone size: .; D gene: TRBD2; CDR3 protein: CASNSGSWSYEQYF; CDR3 DNA: TGTGCCAGCAACAGCGGGAGTTGGTCCTACGAGCAGTACTTC
J gene: TRBJ2-3; V gene: TRBV9; clone size: once; D gene: TRBD2; CDR3 protein: CASSVVSGSDTQYF; CDR3 DNA: TGTGCCAGCAGCGTAGTAAGCGGGAGTGATACGCAGTATTTT
J gene: TRBJ2-4; V gene: TRBV2; clone size: once; D gene: .; CDR3 protein: CASSEGRTTKNIQYF; CDR3 DNA: TGTGCCAGCAGTGAGGGTCGGACAACCAAAAACATTCAGTACTTC
J gene: TRBJ2-7; V gene: TRBV5-6; clone size: .; D gene: TRBD2; CDR3 protein: CASSFKLSGNYEQYF; CDR3 DNA: TGTGCCAGCAGCTTCAAGCTCAGCGGGAACTACGAGCAGTACTTC
J gene: TRBJ2-1; V gene: TRBV7-9; clone size: .; D gene: .; CDR3 protein: CASTGTALPGEQFF; CDR3 DNA: TGTGCCAGCACCGGGACCGCTTTGCCGGGTGAGCAGTTCTTC
J gene: TRBJ2-1; V gene: TRBV4-2; clone size: .; D gene: TRBD2; CDR3 protein: CASSQVAGEYNEQFF; CDR3 DNA: TGTGCCAGCAGCCAAGTAGCGGGAGAATACAATGAGCAGTTCTTC
J gene: TRBJ1-2; V gene: TRBV13; clone size: .; D gene: TRBD1; CDR3 protein: CASSPSLGQENYGYTF; CDR3 DNA: TGTGCCAGCAGCCCCTCCCTTGGACAGGAGAACTATGGCTACACCTTC